These 17 T cell receptor beta chains were sequenced from one sample in a study of blood T cell repertoires in COVID-19. Clones were sequenced by immunoSEQ multiplex PCR, and TCRdb holds only the in-frame ones, with some missing. Of about 220,000 clones in the sample, approximately 80% were seen once. The sequenced sample was peripheral blood. The receptors derive from a human donor in a cohort sampled during active COVID-19.

The chain's CDR3 is CASSLPPGELFF. The CDR3 coding sequence is TGTGCCAGCAGTCTCCCCCCCGGGGAGCTGTTTTTT. This chain uses TRBV27 with TRBJ2-2; no definite D call. The CDR3 covers 12 residues. Trimming took off 5 bases at V and 6 bases at J, with 7 bases between the two ends. CDR1 MNHEY and CDR2 SMNVEV come from the germline V gene (reference sequence).

This clone was recorded once. The rearrangement uses TRBV4-1 and TRBJ2-1, with 8 nucleotides matching TRBD2. The CDR3 covers 17 residues. Germline loops: CDR1 MGHRA, CDR2 YSYEKL. Trimming took 3 bases from V and 4 from J; bases not matched to a gene: 11. CDR3 loop: CASSQSLVAGTYNEQFF. For the CDR3, the DNA is TGCGCCAGCAGCCAGTCCTTAGTAGCGGGAACTTACAATGAGCAGTTCTTC.

This chain links TRBV5-1 with TRBJ2-7; 14 nucleotides agree with TRBD2. V shed 3 bases, J shed 6 bases, and the junction held 14 bases outside the gene matches. CDR3 length: 18 amino acids. Per the germline V gene, CDR1 is SGHRS and CDR2 is YFSETQ. CDR3 in amino acids: CASSSLGTSGRSAGEQYF. DNA for the CDR3: TGCGCCAGCAGCTCCTTAGGGACTAGCGGGAGAAGCGCTGGCGAGCAGTACTTC. The whole variable domain, filled in from reference TRBV5-1 and TRBJ2-7, reads KAGVTQTPRYLIKTRGQQVTLSCSPISGHRSVSWYQQTPGQGLQFLFEYFSETQRNKGNFPGRFSGRQFSNSRSEMNVSTLELGDSALYLCASSSLGTSGRSAGEQYFGPGTRLTVT.

This chain uses TRBV5-1 with TRBJ2-1, with 7 bases aligning to TRBD2. The CDR3 consists of 15 residues. Per germline, CDR1 SGHRS and CDR2 YFSETQ. The ends lost 2 bases at V and 1 base at J; junction bases unmatched: 3. DNA for the CDR3: TGCGCCAGCAGCTTCACTAGCGATTCCTACAATGAGCAGTTCTTC. It is translated as CASSFTSDSYNEQFF.

This clone has only one observation. V usage is TRBV28 and J usage is TRBJ2-7, with TRBD2 identical over 8 bases. The V gene end was trimmed by 6 bases and the J gene end by 2 bases; junction bases not matched to a gene: 21. Germline V lookup: CDR1 MDHEN, CDR2 SYDVKM. The CDR3 is 19 amino acids. The CDR3 DNA reads as TGTGCCAGCAGCTCTATGTTTTCGGGCGGGGGGTCGGTAACCTACGAGCAGTACTTC. It codes for CASSSMFSGGGSVTYEQYF. Full variable domain (missing parts from reference TRBV28 and TRBJ2-7): DVKVTQSSRYLVKRTGEKVFLECVQDMDHENMFWYRQDPGLGLRLIYFSYDVKMKEKGDIPEGYSVSREKKERFSLILESASTNQTSMYLCASSSMFSGGGSVTYEQYFGPGTRLTVT.

In this sample, this clone turned up once. Distinct nucleotide sequences in the sample also encode this CDR3. CDR3 coding DNA: TGCGCCAGCAGCTTGGGAGGTGAGAACACTGAAGCTTTCTTT. Protein product: CASSLGGENTEAFF. The V and J genes are TRBV5-1 and TRBJ1-1; the D is unclear. The V gene's germline CDR1 is SGHRS and CDR2 YFSETQ. Trimming cost V 0 bases and J 1 base, with 7 bases left between them. This CDR3 contains 14 residues.

This sequence joins TRBV7-8 and TRBJ2-7; 7 bases are shared with TRBD1. The V gene end was trimmed by 0 bases and the J gene end by 2 bases; junction bases not matched to a gene: 4. The CDR3 has 15 amino acids. Germline V gene data show CDR1 as SGHVS and CDR2 as FQNEAQ. CDR3 sequence: CASSLANRGPYEQYF. CDR3 coding DNA: TGTGCCAGCAGCTTAGCGAACAGGGGCCCCTACGAGCAGTACTTC.

The chain joins TRBV5-1 to TRBJ2-1, with 9 bases fitting TRBD2. J lost 5 bases, V lost 6 bases, and 9 bases had no gene match. Germline CDR1 is SGHRS and CDR2 is YFSETQ. There are 15 residues in the CDR3. The CDR3 DNA follows: TGCGCCAGCACCATTGCCGGGACTAGCAACAATGAGCAGTTCTTC. Protein: CASTIAGTSNNEQFF.

CDR3 protein: CASARPGLTDTQYF. DNA for the CDR3: TGTGCCAGCGCACGTCCAGGTCTGACAGATACGCAGTATTTT. The chain uses TRBV27 and TRBJ2-3, with D unclear. V was pared by 8 bases and J by 3 bases, with 15 bases between. Looked up from germline, CDR1 is MNHEY and CDR2 is SMNVEV (reference sequence). The CDR3 is 14 amino acids.

This clone appeared once. This sequence joins TRBV5-1 and TRBJ1-1; TRBD1 matches at 8 bases. The germline CDR1 and CDR2 sequences are SGHRS and YFSETQ. CDR3 length equals 15 residues. Trimming cost V 2 bases and J 0 bases; bases outside gene matches: 3. The CDR3 sequence: CASSLSGGVNTEAFF. The CDR3 nucleotides are TGCGCCAGCAGCTTATCAGGGGGCGTGAACACTGAAGCTTTCTTT.

This chain links TRBV2 with TRBJ2-7; tentative D call: TRBD1 (6 bases). V lost 2 bases and J lost 2, with 13 bases in between. CDR1 and CDR2 from the germline V gene are SNHLY and FYNNEI. CDR3 length: 15 amino acids. CDR3 residues: CASSESQGNPYEQYF. In DNA, the CDR3 is TGTGCCAGCAGTGAAAGTCAGGGGAACCCCTACGAGCAGTACTTC. Supplemented by reference TRBV2 and TRBJ2-7, the full variable domain reads EPEVTQTPSHQVTQMGQEVILRCVPISNHLYFYWYRQILGQKVEFLVSFYNNEISEKSEIFDDQFSVERPDGSNFTLKIRSTKLEDSAMYFCASSESQGNPYEQYFGPGTRLTVT.

The chain uses TRBV18 and TRBJ2-2; possible D gene TRBD1, 5 bases. The germline V gene encodes CDR1 KGHSH and CDR2 LQKENI. Trimming pared 3 bases from V and 1 base from J, leaving 12 bases between. CDR3 length equals 16 residues. The CDR3 spells CASSPRTRENTGELFF. The CDR3 nucleotides are TGTGCCAGCTCACCCCGGACCAGGGAGAACACCGGGGAGCTGTTTTTT.

The J gene is TRBJ2-5, the V gene TRBV5-4; TRBD2 matches at 9 bases. This CDR3 region has 16 residues. V was clipped by 6 bases and J by 5 bases; unmatched bases: 14. Germline V gives CDR1 SGHNT, CDR2 YYREEE (reference sequence). CDR3 in DNA: TGTGCCAGCAACCCGAGTAGCGGGGGCCCTGGGGAGACCCAGTACTTC. Translated: CASNPSSGGPGETQYF.

This clone appeared many times. The gene calls are TRBV30 and TRBJ1-6; D is undetermined. V lost 4 bases and J 8 bases, leaving 12 bases between the germline ends. CDR3 length equals 13 residues. Germline CDR1 is GTSNPN and CDR2 is SVGIG (reference sequence). CDR3 DNA: TGTGCCTGGACCCGCCTGAGGGATTCACCCCTCCACTTT. This codes for CAWTRLRDSPLHF.

This rearrangement joins TRBV19 to TRBJ2-3, with D possibly matching TRBD2 (6 bases). This CDR3 has 18 residues. Trimming shortened V by 5 bases and J by 2 bases, and 23 bases separated the two germline ends. Germline-derived CDR1 and CDR2 are LNHDA and SQIVND (reference sequence). The CDR3 region is CASSPTGTAPYLTDTQYF. The CDR3, as DNA: TGTGCCAGTAGTCCAACCGGGACTGCACCATATCTCACAGATACGCAGTATTTT.

The V call is TRBV10-1, the J call TRBJ1-6, with 9 nucleotides matching TRBD1. V lost 7 bases and J lost 9; bases outside the gene matches: 13. There are 16 residues in the CDR3. Germline values: CDR1 WNHNN, CDR2 SYGVQD (reference sequence). The CDR3 DNA is TGCGCCAGCACCTCTTTGGGGACAGGGTTGGGTTCACCCCTCCACTTT. Encoded protein: CASTSLGTGLGSPLHF.

The genes are TRBV5-4 and TRBJ2-1, with TRBD1 matching 12 bases. The CDR3 sequence is 15 residues long. Losses at the gene ends were 4 bases for V and 8 bases for J; bases not matched to a gene: 7. Looked up from germline, CDR1 is SGHNT and CDR2 is YYREEE (reference sequence). The CDR3 nucleotides are TGTGCCAGCAGCCCGGGGACAGGGGGCTTCGATGAGCAGTTCTTC. Translated, it gives CASSPGTGGFDEQFF.